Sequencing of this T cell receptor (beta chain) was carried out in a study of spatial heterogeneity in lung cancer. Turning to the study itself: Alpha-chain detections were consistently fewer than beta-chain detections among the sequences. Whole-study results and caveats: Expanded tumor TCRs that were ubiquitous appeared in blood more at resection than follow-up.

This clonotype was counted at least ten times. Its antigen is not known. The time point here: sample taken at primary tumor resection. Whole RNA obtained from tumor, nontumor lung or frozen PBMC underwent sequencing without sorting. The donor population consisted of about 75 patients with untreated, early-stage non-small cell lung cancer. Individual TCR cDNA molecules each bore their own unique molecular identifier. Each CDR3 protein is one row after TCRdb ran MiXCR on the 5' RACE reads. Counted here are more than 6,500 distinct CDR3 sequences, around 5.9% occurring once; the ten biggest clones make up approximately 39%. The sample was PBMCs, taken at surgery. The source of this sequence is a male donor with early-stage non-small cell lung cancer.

The CDR3 sequence is CATSDSHSTDTQYF. DNA of the CDR3: TGTGCCACCAGTGATTCCCATAGCACAGATACGCAGTATTTT. The chain uses TRBV24-1 and TRBJ2-3; no firm D call. The germline V gene encodes CDR1 KGHDR and CDR2 SFDVKD. CDR3 length equals 14 residues. Trimming stripped 2 bases from V and 0 bases from J, with 5 bases between.